Shown below are 10 T cell receptor beta chains from a single sample sequenced in a study of beta chain features in type 1 diabetes. The entirety of the isolated RNA underwent reverse transcription, so expressed TCRB transcripts were sequenced. Libraries were prepared by immunoSEQ multiplex PCR; TCRdb keeps only in-frame clonotypes and omits some of them. The sample holds around 250,000 clones, roughly 24% seen once. Study results and caveats: Shortening that was moderate but significant affected the TCRB CDR3s of Type 1 diabetes patients in all four CD4+ subsets.

Which antigens these TCRs recognize remains unknown. The sample consisted of naive CD4+ T cells from blood. Receptors were obtained from a young woman with type 1 diabetes.

The chain combines TRBV27 with TRBJ2-7; 7 bases align to TRBD1. The CDR3 is made up of 14 amino acids. From germline, CDR1 is MNHEY and CDR2 SMNVEV (reference sequence). Trimming took 2 bases from V and 3 from J; bases not matched to a gene: 4. For the CDR3, the DNA is TGTGCCAGCAGTTTAGGTTGGGACAGCTACGAGCAGTACTTC. Protein: CASSLGWDSYEQYF.

This clone was seen a handful of times. The rearrangement links TRBV29-1 to TRBJ2-7; TRBD1 aligns across 8 bases. The CDR3 sequence is 13 residues long. Germline V gene data show CDR1 as SQVTM and CDR2 as ANQGSEA. V shed 1 base, J shed 7 bases, and the junction held 6 bases outside the gene matches. CDR3 amino acids: CSVEGGRGQEQYF. DNA of the CDR3: TGCAGCGTTGAAGGAGGCAGGGGGCAGGAGCAGTACTTC.

This clone was seen more than once but under ten times. The chain couples TRBV30 to TRBJ1-5, with unresolved D. Germline CDR1 reads GTSNPN; CDR2 reads SVGIG (reference sequence). Trimming shortened V by 2 bases and J by 0 bases, and 8 bases separated the two germline ends. The CDR3 loop spans 14 amino acids. The CDR3 region is CAWSLQNSNQPQHF. For the CDR3, the DNA is TGTGCCTGGAGTCTACAGAATAGCAATCAGCCCCAGCATTTT.

The chain employs TRBV10-3 and TRBJ2-6; D gene unclear. Germline CDR1 reads ENHRY; CDR2 reads SYGVKD. The V gene lost 0 bases and the J gene lost 4 bases, with 4 bases spanning the gap. CDR3 length equals 14 residues. CDR3 DNA: TGTGCCATCAGTGAGTCTAAAGGGGCCAACGTCCTGACTTTC. This gives the protein CAISESKGANVLTF.

This clone has more than one count but fewer than ten. The chain joins TRBV7-2 to TRBJ2-1, with 8 bases aligning to TRBD2. V lost 9 bases, J lost 4 bases, and 8 bases stayed unmatched. CDR3 size: 14 residues. CDR1 SGHTA and CDR2 FQGNSA come from the germline V gene. CDR3 amino acids: CASTLAGTYNEQFF. Written as DNA, the CDR3 is TGTGCCAGTACCTTAGCGGGGACTTACAATGAGCAGTTCTTC. The variable domain in full, completed from reference TRBV7-2 and TRBJ2-1, reads GAGVSQSPSNKVTEKGKDVELRCDPISGHTALYWYRQSLGQGLEFLIYFQGNSAPDKSGLPSDRFSAERTGGSVSTLTIQRTQQEDSAVYLCASTLAGTYNEQFFGPGTRLTVL.

The chain recombines TRBV23-1 with TRBJ2-7; 8 bases align to TRBD1. TRBV23-1 counts as an open reading frame of uncertain function. After removal of 0 bases from V and 7 bases from J, the junction contained 8 bases not matched to a gene. The CDR3 extends over 15 amino acids. CDR3 in DNA: TGCGCCAGCAGTCAATCATGGCAGGGGGCTGAAGAGCAGTACTTC. Translation gives CASSQSWQGAEEQYF.

This clone has more than one count but fewer than ten. V and J are TRBV28 and TRBJ2-7; TRBD2 might be the D (6 bases). Per the germline V gene, CDR1 is MDHEN and CDR2 is SYDVKM. This CDR3 has 12 amino acids. V lost 10 bases to trimming and J lost 7 bases, with 17 bases between them. The CDR3 DNA is TGTGCCACGGAAAGGATCGGGAGAGAGCAGTACTTC. It specifies CATERIGREQYF.

The chain joins TRBV29-1 to TRBJ2-6, with 7 bases matching TRBD1. Germline CDR1 is SQVTM and CDR2 is ANQGSEA. The CDR3 runs 17 residues. CDR3 DNA: TGCAGTGCGACATCACAGGGGTGGAACTCTGGGGCCAACGTCCTGACTTTC. Amino acid sequence: CSATSQGWNSGANVLTF.

This clone was counted only a few times. V and J are TRBV7-3 and TRBJ2-7, with TRBD2 as a possible D gene (6 bases). V shed 4 bases and J shed 3 bases, with 16 bases lying between them. The V gene's germline CDR1 is SGHTA and CDR2 FQGTGA. There are 15 residues in the CDR3. This CDR3 reads CASSSAPGEHYEQYF. The CDR3 DNA follows: TGTGCCAGCAGCTCCGCCCCGGGAGAACACTACGAGCAGTACTTC.

The chain has TRBV11-2 and TRBJ2-1, with D possibly TRBD2 on 7 matching bases. There are 15 residues in the CDR3. The germline gives CDR1 SGHAT, CDR2 FQNNGV. Deletions cut 3 bases from V and 10 bases from J, with 19 bases between. CDR3 sequence (DNA): TGTGCCAGCAGCTTTTTCCTAAAACAGGGAGGGGAGCAGTTCTTC. This codes for CASSFFLKQGGEQFF.